The present entry profiles one T cell receptor beta chain with its context. Its antigen is still unknown. Base-call qualities are not available, and no considerably larger clone is one nucleotide away. The record originates from a study of T cell repertoires in cytomegalovirus infection (dated by TCRdb to about 2019). About the full investigation: Peptide stimulations targeted recently identified HLA-C-restricted CMV epitopes, whose presentation resists viral immunomodulation, together with well-studied HLA-B-restricted epitopes. Donor HLA type was relevant to the analysis, as public TCR beta signatures indicated carriage of CMV infection together with the matching HLA type. Broad study findings and their caveats: In both this cohort and an independent 352-donor cohort, the cumulative frequency of public TCR beta family members distinguished carriers of CMV infection plus the relevant HLA type. The ex vivo response was dominated by HLA-C-restricted CMV-specific TCR beta clonotypes, and the single most frequent clonotype in two of eight donors was supplied by these HLA-C-restricted clonotypes.

This sample was sequenced with an Illumina HiSeq 1500. TCRdb passed the public sequencing reads through fastp at Q25 and MiXCR, retaining productive beta sequences. Identical CDR3 protein sequences are pooled into one entry, listed with their most common genes and DNA. This sample lists roughly 570,000 distinct CDR3 sequences; approximately 40% were detected once. 48% of the sample comes from the top ten. This specimen's treatment or condition label, per the study, means: in vitro stimulation with specific CMV peptide epitopes to enrich CMV-specific T cells. From the cysteine up to the phenylalanine, the CDR3 has a length of 16 residues. Only CDR3 DNA remains: 48 bases, in frame from the first base. Based on the germline V gene (reference sequence), the CDR1 and CDR2 sequences are MNHEY and SMNVEV. V is shortened by 5 bases, J by 2 bases, and the region joining them spans 17 bases.

This chain joins TRBV27 to TRBJ2-3, and perhaps TRBD1 as D gene, on 6 matching bases. The TCR comes from a human donor in good health (CMV status not recorded). Some clones in this sample may be carry-over from other donors' samples. Sequences were derived from cultured PBMCs, sampled from culture after CMV antigen stimulation. The CDR3 loop reads CASSPGPQGYTDTQYF. The DNA sequence is as follows: TGTGCCAGCAGTCCTGGACCCCAGGGGTACACAGATACGCAGTATTTT.